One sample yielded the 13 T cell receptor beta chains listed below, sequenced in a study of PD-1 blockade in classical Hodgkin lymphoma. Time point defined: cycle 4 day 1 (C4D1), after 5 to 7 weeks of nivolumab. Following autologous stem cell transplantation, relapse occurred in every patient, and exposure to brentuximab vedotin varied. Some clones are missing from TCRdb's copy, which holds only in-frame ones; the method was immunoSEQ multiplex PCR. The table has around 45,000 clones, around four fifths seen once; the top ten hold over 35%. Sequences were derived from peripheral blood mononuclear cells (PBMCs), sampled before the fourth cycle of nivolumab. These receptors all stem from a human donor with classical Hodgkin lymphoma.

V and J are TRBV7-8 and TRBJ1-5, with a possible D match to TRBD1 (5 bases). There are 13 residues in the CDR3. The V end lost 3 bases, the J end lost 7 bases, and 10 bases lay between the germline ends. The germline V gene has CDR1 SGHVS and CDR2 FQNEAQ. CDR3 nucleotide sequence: TGTGCCAGCAGCTTGGGGGACCAGCAGCCCCAGCATTTT. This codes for CASSLGDQQPQHF.

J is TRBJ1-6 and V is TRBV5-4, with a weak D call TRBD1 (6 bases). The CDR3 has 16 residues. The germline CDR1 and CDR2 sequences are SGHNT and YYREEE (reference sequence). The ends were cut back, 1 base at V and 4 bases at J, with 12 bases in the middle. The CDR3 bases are TGTGCCAGCAGCTTGTTGGGGGCCGGGTATAATTCACCCCTCCACTTT. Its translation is CASSLLGAGYNSPLHF.

CDR3 protein: CASSLKGRAHRNEQFF. The CDR3 DNA follows: TGTGCCAGCAGCTTAAAGGGGCGGGCCCATCGGAATGAGCAGTTCTTC. The V call is TRBV7-9, the J call TRBJ2-1; D may be TRBD1 or TRBD2 (5 bases each). Trimming stripped 2 bases from V and 7 bases from J, with 18 bases between. Germline V gene lookup returns CDR1 SEHNR and CDR2 FQNEAQ (reference sequence). The CDR3 totals 16 residues.

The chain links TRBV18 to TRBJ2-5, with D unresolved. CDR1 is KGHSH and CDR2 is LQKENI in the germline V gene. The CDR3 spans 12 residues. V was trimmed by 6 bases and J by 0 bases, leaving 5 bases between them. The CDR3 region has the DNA TGTGCCAGCTCGTCTTACCAAGAGACCCAGTACTTC. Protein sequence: CASSSYQETQYF. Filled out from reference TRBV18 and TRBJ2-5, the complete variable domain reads NAGVMQNPRHLVRRRGQEARLRCSPMKGHSHVYWYRQLPEEGLKFMVYLQKENIIDESGMPKERFSAEFPKEGPSILRIQQVVRGDSAAYFCASSSYQETQYFGPGTRLLVL.

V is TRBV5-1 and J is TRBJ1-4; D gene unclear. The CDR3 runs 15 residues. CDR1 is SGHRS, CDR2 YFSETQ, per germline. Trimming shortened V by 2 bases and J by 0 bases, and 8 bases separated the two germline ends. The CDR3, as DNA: TGCGCCAGCAGCTTACAATCTCCAACTAATGAAAAACTGTTTTTT. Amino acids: CASSLQSPTNEKLFF.

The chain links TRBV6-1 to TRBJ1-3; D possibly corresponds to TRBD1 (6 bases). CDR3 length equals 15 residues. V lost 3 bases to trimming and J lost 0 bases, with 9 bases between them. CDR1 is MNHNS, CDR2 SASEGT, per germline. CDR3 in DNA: TGTGCCAGCAGTGAGCAGGGGTACTCTGGAAACACCATATATTTT. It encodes CASSEQGYSGNTIYF.

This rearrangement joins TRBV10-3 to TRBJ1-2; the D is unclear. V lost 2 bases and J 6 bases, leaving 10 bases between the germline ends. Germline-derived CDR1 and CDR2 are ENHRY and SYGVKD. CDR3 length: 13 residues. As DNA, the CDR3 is TGTGCCATCAGTGAGCGGGCGGAGGATGGCTACACCTTC. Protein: CAISERAEDGYTF.

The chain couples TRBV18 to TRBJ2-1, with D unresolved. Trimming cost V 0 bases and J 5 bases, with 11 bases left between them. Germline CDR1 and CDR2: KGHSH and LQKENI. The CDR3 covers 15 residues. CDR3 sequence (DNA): TGTGCCAGCTCACCACCGGCGCTAGGCCACAATGAGCAGTTCTTC. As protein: CASSPPALGHNEQFF.

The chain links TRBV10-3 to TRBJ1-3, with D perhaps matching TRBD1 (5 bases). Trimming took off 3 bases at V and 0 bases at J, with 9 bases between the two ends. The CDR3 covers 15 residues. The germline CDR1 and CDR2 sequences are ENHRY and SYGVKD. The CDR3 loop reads CAISEEGLSGNTIYF. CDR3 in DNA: TGTGCCATCAGTGAAGAGGGGCTCTCTGGAAACACCATATATTTT.

The CDR3 bases are TGTGCCTGGAGCGTACAGGGGGCCCGCGAGCAGTACTTC. This gives the protein CAWSVQGAREQYF. This chain connects TRBV30 to TRBJ2-7; 9 bases map to TRBD1. Looked up from germline, CDR1 is GTSNPN and CDR2 is SVGIG (reference sequence). J lost 6 bases, V lost 3 bases, and 6 bases had no gene match. This CDR3 spans 13 amino acids.

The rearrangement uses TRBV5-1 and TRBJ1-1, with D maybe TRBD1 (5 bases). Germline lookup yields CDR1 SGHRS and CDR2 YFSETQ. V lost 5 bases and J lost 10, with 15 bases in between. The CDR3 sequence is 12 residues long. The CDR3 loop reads CASRRTGRVAFF. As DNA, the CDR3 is TGCGCCAGCAGAAGAACGGGACGGGTAGCTTTCTTT.

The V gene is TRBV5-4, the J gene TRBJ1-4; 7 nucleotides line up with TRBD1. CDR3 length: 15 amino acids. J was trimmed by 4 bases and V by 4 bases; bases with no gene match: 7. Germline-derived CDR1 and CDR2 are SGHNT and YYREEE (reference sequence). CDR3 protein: CASSDSDRDNEKLFF. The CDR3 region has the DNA TGTGCCAGCAGCGACTCAGACAGGGATAATGAAAAACTGTTTTTT.

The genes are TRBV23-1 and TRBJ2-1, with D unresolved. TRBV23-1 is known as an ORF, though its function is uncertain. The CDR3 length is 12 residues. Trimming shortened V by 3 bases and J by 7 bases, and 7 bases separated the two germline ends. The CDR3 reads CASSQRWNEQFF. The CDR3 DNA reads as TGCGCCAGCAGTCAGAGGTGGAATGAGCAGTTCTTC.